This T cell receptor beta chain was identified in a study of blood T cells in healthy people across ages. Trimming stripped 6 bases from V and 5 bases from J, with 14 bases between. The CDR3 extends over 12 amino acids. Germline V gene lookup returns CDR1 SQVTM and CDR2 ANQGSEA. Study-wide results and caveats: Naive CD4+ cell counts and diversity both ran higher in long-lived than in aged donors. Per million T cells, TCR beta diversity dropped roughly linearly as age increased.

For the second PCR, which ran for roughly 6 to 11 cycles, a sample-barcoded 5' primer and a J-beta primer mix were used. Every sample gave at least 2.5 million paired-end reads containing CDR3. In TCRdb, the 5' RACE reads were re-called with MiXCR into one record per CDR3 protein. The repertoire has about 830,000 distinct CDR3 sequences, 55% to 65% of them found once; the top ten carry about 30%. This clonotype was seen more than once but under ten times. What it binds is unknown. The sequenced material came from blood. The chain links TRBV29-1 to TRBJ2-7; D is possibly TRBD2 (6 bases). The TCR sequence derives from a man aged 30 to 45 in good health. CDR3 nucleotide sequence: TGCAGCGTGATCCAGGGAGGCAACGAGCAGTACTTC. This gives the protein CSVIQGGNEQYF.